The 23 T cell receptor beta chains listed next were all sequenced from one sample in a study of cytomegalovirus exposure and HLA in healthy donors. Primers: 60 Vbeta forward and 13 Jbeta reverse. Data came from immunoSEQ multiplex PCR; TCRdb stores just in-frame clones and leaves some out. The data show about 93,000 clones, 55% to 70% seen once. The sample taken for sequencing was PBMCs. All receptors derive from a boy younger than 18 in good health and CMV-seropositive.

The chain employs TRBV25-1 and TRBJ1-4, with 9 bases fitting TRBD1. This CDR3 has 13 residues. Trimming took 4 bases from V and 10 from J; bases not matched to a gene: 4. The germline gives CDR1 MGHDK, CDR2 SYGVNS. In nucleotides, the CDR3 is TGTGCCAGCAGTGGGGGACAGGGTAGAAAACTGTTTTTT. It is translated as CASSGGQGRKLFF.

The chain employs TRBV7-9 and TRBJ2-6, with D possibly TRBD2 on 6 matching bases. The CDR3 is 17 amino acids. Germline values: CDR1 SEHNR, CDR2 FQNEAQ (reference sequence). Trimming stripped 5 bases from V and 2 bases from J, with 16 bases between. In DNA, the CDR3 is TGTGCCAGCAGCCCGGGGCTAGGAGGGCCTGGGGCCAACGTCCTGACTTTC. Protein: CASSPGLGGPGANVLTF.

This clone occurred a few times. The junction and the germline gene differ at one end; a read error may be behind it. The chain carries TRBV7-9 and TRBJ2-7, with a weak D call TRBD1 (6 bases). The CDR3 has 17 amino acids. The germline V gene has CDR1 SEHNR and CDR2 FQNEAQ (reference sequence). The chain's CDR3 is CSSNLGYGDTLSYEQYF. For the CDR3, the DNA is TGTTCCAGCAACTTGGGTTACGGGGACACCCTTTCCTACGAGCAGTACTTC.

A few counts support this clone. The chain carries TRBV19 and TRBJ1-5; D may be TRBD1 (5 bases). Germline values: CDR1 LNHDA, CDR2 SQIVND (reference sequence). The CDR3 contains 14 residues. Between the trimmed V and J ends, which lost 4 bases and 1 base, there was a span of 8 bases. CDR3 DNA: TGTGCCAGTAGTAAATCAGGGAGCAATCAGCCCCAGCATTTT. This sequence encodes CASSKSGSNQPQHF.

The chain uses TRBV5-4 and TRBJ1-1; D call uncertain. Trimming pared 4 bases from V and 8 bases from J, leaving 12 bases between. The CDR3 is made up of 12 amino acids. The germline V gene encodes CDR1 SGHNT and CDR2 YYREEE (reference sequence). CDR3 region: CASSRAGTEAFF. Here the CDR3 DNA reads TGTGCCAGCAGCCGAGCGGGAACCGAAGCTTTCTTT.

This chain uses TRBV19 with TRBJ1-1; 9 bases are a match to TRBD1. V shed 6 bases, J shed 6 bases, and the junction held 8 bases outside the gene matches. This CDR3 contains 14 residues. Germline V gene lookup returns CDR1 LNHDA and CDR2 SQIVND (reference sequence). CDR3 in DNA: TGTGCCAGTAGGGAGGGACAGGGATTCTCTGAAGCTTTCTTT. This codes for CASREGQGFSEAFF. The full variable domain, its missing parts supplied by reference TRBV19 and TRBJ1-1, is DGGITQSPKYLFRKEGQNVTLSCEQNLNHDAMYWYRQDPGQGLRLIYYSQIVNDFQKGDIAEGYSVSREKKESFPLTVTSAQKNPTAFYLCASREGQGFSEAFFGQGTRLTVV.

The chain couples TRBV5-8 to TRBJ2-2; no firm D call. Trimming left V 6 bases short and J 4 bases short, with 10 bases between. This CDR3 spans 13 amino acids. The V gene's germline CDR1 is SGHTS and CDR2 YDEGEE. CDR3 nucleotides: TGTGCCAGCACCCTATTCGGCACCGGGGAGCTGTTTTTT. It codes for CASTLFGTGELFF.

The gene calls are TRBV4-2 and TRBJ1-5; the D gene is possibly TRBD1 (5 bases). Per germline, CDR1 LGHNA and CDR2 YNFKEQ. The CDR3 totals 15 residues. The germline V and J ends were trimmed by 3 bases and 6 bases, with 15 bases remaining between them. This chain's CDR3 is CASSHAIGVGQPQHF. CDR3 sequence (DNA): TGTGCCAGCAGCCATGCCATAGGGGTCGGTCAGCCCCAGCATTTT.

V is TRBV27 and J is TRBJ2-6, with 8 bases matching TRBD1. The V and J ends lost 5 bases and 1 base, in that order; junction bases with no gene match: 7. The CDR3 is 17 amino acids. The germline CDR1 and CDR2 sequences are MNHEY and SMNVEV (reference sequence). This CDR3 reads CASSMGQVISGANVLTF. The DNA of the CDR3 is TGTGCCAGCAGTATGGGACAGGTAATATCTGGGGCCAACGTCCTGACTTTC. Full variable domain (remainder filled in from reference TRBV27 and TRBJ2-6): EAQVTQNPRYLITVTGKKLTVTCSQNMNHEYMSWYRQDPGLGLRQIYYSMNVEVTDKGDVPEGYKVSRKEKRNFPLILESPSPNQTSLYFCASSMGQVISGANVLTFGAGSRLTVL.

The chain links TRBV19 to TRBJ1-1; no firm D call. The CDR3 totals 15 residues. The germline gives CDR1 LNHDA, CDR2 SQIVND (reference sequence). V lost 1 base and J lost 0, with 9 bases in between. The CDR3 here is CASSIVPGMNTEAFF. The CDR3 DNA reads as TGTGCCAGTAGTATAGTGCCGGGGATGAACACTGAAGCTTTCTTT.

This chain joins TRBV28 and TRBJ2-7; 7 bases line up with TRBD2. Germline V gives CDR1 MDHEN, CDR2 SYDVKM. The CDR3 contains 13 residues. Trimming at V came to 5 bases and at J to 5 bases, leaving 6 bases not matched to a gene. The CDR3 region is CASSPSGVNEQYF. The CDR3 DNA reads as TGTGCCAGCAGTCCGAGCGGGGTCAACGAGCAGTACTTC.

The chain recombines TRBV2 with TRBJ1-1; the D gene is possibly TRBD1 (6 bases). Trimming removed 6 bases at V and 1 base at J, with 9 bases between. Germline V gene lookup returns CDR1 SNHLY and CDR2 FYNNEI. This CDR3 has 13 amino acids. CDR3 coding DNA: TGTGCCAGCAGGAGGACAGAGAACACTGAAGCTTTCTTT. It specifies CASRRTENTEAFF. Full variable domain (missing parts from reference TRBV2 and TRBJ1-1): EPEVTQTPSHQVTQMGQEVILRCVPISNHLYFYWYRQILGQKVEFLVSFYNNEISEKSEIFDDQFSVERPDGSNFTLKIRSTKLEDSAMYFCASRRTENTEAFFGQGTRLTVV.

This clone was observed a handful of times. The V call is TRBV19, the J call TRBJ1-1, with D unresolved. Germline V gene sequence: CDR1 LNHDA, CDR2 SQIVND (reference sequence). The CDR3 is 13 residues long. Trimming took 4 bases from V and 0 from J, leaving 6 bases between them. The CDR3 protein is CASSSQLNTEAFF. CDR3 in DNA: TGTGCCAGTAGTAGCCAGTTGAACACTGAAGCTTTCTTT.

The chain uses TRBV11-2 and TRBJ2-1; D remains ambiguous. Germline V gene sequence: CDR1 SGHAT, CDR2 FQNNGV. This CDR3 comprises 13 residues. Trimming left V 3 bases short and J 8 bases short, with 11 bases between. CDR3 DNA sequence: TGTGCCAGCAGCTTCCACCAGGTGGATGAGCAGTTCTTC. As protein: CASSFHQVDEQFF.

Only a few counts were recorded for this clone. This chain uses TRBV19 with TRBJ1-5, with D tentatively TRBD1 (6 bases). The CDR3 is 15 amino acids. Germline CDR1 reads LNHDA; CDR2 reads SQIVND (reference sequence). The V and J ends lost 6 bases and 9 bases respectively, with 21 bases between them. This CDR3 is CASRPRAGASGPQHF. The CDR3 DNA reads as TGTGCCAGTAGGCCGCGGGCGGGGGCATCGGGGCCCCAGCATTTT.

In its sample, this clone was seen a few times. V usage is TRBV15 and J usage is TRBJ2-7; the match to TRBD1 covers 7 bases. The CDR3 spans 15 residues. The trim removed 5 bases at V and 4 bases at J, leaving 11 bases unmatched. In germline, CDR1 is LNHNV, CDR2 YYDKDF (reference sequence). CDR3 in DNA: TGTGCCACCAGCTCAGGACAGGCAATTAGTTACGAGCAGTACTTC. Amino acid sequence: CATSSGQAISYEQYF.

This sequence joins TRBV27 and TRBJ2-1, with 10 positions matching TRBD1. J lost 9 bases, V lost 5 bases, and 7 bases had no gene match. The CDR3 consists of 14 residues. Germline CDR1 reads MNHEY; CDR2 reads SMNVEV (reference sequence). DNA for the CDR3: TGTGCCAGCAGTCCCGGGACAGGGGCGCGTGAGCAGTTCTTC. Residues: CASSPGTGAREQFF.

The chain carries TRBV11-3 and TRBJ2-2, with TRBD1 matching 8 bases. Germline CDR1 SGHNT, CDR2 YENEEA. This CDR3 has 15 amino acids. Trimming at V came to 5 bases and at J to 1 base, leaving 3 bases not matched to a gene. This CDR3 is CASSRGQGNTGELFF. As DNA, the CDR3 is TGTGCCAGCAGCCGTGGACAGGGGAACACCGGGGAGCTGTTTTTT.

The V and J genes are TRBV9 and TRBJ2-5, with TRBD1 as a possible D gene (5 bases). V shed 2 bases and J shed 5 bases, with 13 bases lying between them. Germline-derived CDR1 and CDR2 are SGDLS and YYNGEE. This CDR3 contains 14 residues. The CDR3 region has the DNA TGTGCCAGCAGCGTCCGCCCAGGGTTGGAGACCCAGTACTTC. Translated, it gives CASSVRPGLETQYF.

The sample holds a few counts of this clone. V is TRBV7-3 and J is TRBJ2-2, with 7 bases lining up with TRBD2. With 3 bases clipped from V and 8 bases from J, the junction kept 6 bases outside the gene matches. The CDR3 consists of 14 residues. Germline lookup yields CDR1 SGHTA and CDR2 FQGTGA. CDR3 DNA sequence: TGTGCCAGCAGCTTCAAGTCAGCGGGGGGGGAGCTGTTTTTT. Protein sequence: CASSFKSAGGELFF.

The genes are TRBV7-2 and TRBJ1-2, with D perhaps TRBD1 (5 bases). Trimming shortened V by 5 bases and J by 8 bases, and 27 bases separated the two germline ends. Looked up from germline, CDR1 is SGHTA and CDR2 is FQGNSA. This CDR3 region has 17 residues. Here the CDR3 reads CASSPASDPAKGPGYTF. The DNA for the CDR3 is TGTGCCAGCAGCCCTGCTTCTGACCCGGCAAAGGGGCCCGGCTACACCTTC.

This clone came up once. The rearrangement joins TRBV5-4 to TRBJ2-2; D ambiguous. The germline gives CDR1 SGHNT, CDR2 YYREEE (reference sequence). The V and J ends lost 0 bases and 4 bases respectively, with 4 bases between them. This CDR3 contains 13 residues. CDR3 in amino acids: CASSLVGTGELFF. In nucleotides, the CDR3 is TGTGCCAGCAGCTTGGTCGGCACCGGGGAGCTGTTTTTT.

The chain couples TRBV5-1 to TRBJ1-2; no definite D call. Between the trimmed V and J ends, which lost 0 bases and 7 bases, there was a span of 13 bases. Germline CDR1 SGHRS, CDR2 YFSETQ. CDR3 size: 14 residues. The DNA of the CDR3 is TGCGCCAGCAGCTTGGGAACAGTCTCAGGTGGCTACACCTTC. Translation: CASSLGTVSGGYTF.